This TCR beta chain was captured by sequencing in a study of T cell repertoires in cytomegalovirus infection. About the study: Evidence of both CMV infection and a matching HLA type came from public TCR beta signatures.

One entry per CDR3 protein results from TCRdb running MiXCR on the reads. The repertoire holds approximately 500,000 distinct CDR3 sequences, with 30% to 40% as singletons. This clonotype was counted between two and nine times. The target antigen is unknown. Findings and caveats of the study: HLA-C-restricted CMV-specific TCR beta clonotypes were dominant in the ex vivo response.

This CDR3 comprises 16 residues. Germline V gene sequence: CDR1 SEHNR, CDR2 FQNEAQ (reference sequence). The junction had 7 bases not matched to a gene; V was cut back by 5 bases and J by 2 bases. The material sequenced was cultured PBMCs, taken from culture after CMV antigen stimulation. This chain connects TRBV7-9 to TRBJ2-5; 11 bases are a match to TRBD2. The sequence was collected from a human donor in good health (CMV status not recorded). Some clones in this sample may be carry-over from other donors' samples. CDR3 region: CASSPGLAGLQETQYF. The CDR3 nucleotides read TGTGCCAGCAGCCCCGGACTAGCGGGCCTACAAGAGACCCAGTACTTC.